One and the same sample provided the 14 T cell receptor beta chains below, sequenced in a study of blood T cell repertoires in COVID-19. TCRdb keeps only in-frame clones here, not all; method: immunoSEQ multiplex PCR. The profile shows about 280,000 clones, roughly nine tenths of them singletons. Material for sequencing was PBMCs or T cells enriched from blood (not recorded which). The source of these receptors is a middle-aged woman who had recovered from COVID-19.

The chain is built from TRBV18 and TRBJ1-1; 11 bases are a match to TRBD1. CDR1 is KGHSH and CDR2 is LQKENI in the germline V gene. CDR3 length equals 17 residues. J lost 3 bases, V lost 4 bases, and 10 bases had no gene match. The CDR3 protein is CASSQRGTGGPHTEAFF. The CDR3 nucleotides read TGTGCCAGCTCACAACGGGGGACAGGGGGACCTCACACTGAAGCTTTCTTT.

The chain employs TRBV6-2 or TRBV6-3 and TRBJ2-5; 9 bases are a match to TRBD2. CDR1 and CDR2 (germline): MNHEY, SVGEGT. V trimming: 1 base; J trimming: 7 bases; junction bases outside the gene matches: 7. The CDR3 is 15 residues long. The CDR3 reads CASSYFAGGVGTQYF. The CDR3 nucleotides are TGTGCCAGCAGTTACTTCGCGGGAGGGGTTGGGACCCAGTACTTC.

The chain recombines TRBV6-5 with TRBJ2-3, with 7 bases fitting TRBD1. The J segment lost 0 bases and the V segment lost 7 bases, leaving 4 bases of the junction unmatched. The CDR3 sequence is 14 residues long. Per the germline V gene, CDR1 is MNHEY and CDR2 is SVGAGI. CDR3: CASTEQGSTDTQYF. The CDR3 nucleotides read TGTGCCAGCACCGAACAGGGGAGCACAGATACGCAGTATTTT.

The chain has TRBV6-1 and TRBJ1-3, with no clear D. Between the trimmed V and J ends, which lost 2 bases and 0 bases, there was a span of 8 bases. Germline values: CDR1 MNHNS, CDR2 SASEGT. This CDR3 spans 15 amino acids. Here the CDR3 reads CASSETVFSGNTIYF. DNA for the CDR3: TGTGCCAGCAGTGAAACGGTCTTCTCTGGAAACACCATATATTTT.

This chain links TRBV5-4 with TRBJ1-2, with a weak D call TRBD1 (6 bases). This CDR3 has 14 residues. Germline V CDR1 and CDR2: SGHNT, YYREEE (reference sequence). V was cut by 4 bases and J by 4 bases, with 14 bases left in between. The CDR3 region is CASSTQGFGYGYTF. CDR3 sequence (DNA): TGTGCCAGCAGCACTCAGGGGTTTGGCTATGGCTACACCTTC.

The gene calls are TRBV11-2 and TRBJ2-3; D gene uncertain. The CDR3 has 12 residues. V was cut by 5 bases and J by 6 bases, with 9 bases left in between. Germline lookup yields CDR1 SGHAT and CDR2 FQNNGV. CDR3 in amino acids: CASSPGFDTQYF. In DNA form, the CDR3 reads TGTGCCAGCAGCCCCGGGTTCGATACGCAGTATTTT.

A few counts support this clone. V and J are TRBV2 and TRBJ2-7, with D possibly matching TRBD1 (5 bases). In germline, CDR1 is SNHLY, CDR2 FYNNEI. The CDR3 loop spans 15 amino acids. V shed 2 bases and J shed 1 base, with 12 bases lying between them. The CDR3 sequence is CASSEYNPGSYEQYF. The CDR3 bases are TGTGCCAGCAGTGAATATAATCCAGGGTCCTACGAGCAGTACTTC.

The rearrangement uses TRBV7-2 and TRBJ2-4, with D possibly being TRBD2 (7 bases). Trimming left V 1 base short and J 1 base short, with 11 bases between. From germline, CDR1 is SGHTA and CDR2 FQGNSA. This CDR3 contains 16 residues. In DNA, the CDR3 is TGTGCCAGCAGCTTAGAGGCGGGGGCGGCCAAAAACATTCAGTACTTC. Encoded protein: CASSLEAGAAKNIQYF.

This chain uses TRBV2 with TRBJ2-3; the D gene is possibly TRBD1 (6 bases). The CDR3 consists of 13 residues. The ends were cut back, 0 bases at V and 9 bases at J, with 10 bases in the middle. From germline, CDR1 is SNHLY and CDR2 FYNNEI. The CDR3 nucleotides read TGTGCCAGCAGTGAAGCGCTTGGGACAACGCAGTATTTT. Translating it yields CASSEALGTTQYF.

V is TRBV28 and J is TRBJ2-1; TRBD2 aligns across 8 bases. The CDR3 length is 14 residues. Per germline, CDR1 MDHEN and CDR2 SYDVKM. With 3 bases clipped from V and 6 bases from J, the junction kept 4 bases outside the gene matches. The CDR3 reads CASSFRAGGNEQFF. The CDR3 DNA reads TGTGCCAGCAGTTTTCGGGCGGGAGGCAATGAGCAGTTCTTC.

This rearrangement joins TRBV4-2 to TRBJ1-4; D is possibly TRBD1 (6 bases). Deletions cut 5 bases from V and 5 bases from J, with 15 bases between. Germline CDR1 and CDR2: LGHNA and YNFKEQ. This CDR3 is built from 15 residues. The CDR3 DNA is TGTGCCAGCAGCATTTCCGGGGGGCTGAATGAAAAACTGTTTTTT. It specifies CASSISGGLNEKLFF.

This chain connects TRBV5-1 to TRBJ2-3; D may be TRBD2 (5 bases). The CDR3 has 16 residues. CDR1 and CDR2 (germline): SGHRS, YFSETQ. Between the trimmed V and J ends, which lost 0 bases and 2 bases, there was a span of 13 bases. The CDR3 nucleotides are TGCGCCAGCAGCTTGGTCCCCAGGACTTACACAGATACGCAGTATTTT. Amino acids: CASSLVPRTYTDTQYF.

This chain connects TRBV19 to TRBJ1-4; 11 positions agree with TRBD1. Germline-derived CDR1 and CDR2 are LNHDA and SQIVND (reference sequence). V was clipped by 7 bases and J by 7 bases; unmatched bases: 5. The CDR3 runs 14 residues. CDR3 nucleotides: TGTGCCAGTACCTCCGGGACAGGGGGTGAAAAACTGTTTTTT. It yields the protein CASTSGTGGEKLFF. Variable domain in full (rest from reference TRBV19 and TRBJ1-4): DGGITQSPKYLFRKEGQNVTLSCEQNLNHDAMYWYRQDPGQGLRLIYYSQIVNDFQKGDIAEGYSVSREKKESFPLTVTSAQKNPTAFYLCASTSGTGGEKLFFGSGTQLSVL.

J is TRBJ1-2 and V is TRBV24-1; D unresolved. The CDR3 contains 13 residues. Germline CDR1 and CDR2: KGHDR and SFDVKD. Trimming took 7 bases from V and 8 from J, leaving 16 bases between them. Here the CDR3 reads CATRTSEVGGYTF. The CDR3 DNA follows: TGTGCCACCAGGACCTCCGAGGTCGGCGGCTACACCTTC.